These 9 T cell receptor beta chains were all obtained from the same sample, sequenced in a study of early T cells in non-severe SARS-CoV-2 infection. A single record per CDR3 protein comes from TCRdb applying MiXCR to the 5' RACE reads. The table records about 110,000 distinct CDR3 sequences, over 10% of them present only once. Material: whole blood. The receptors were sampled from an adult who was a healthcare worker with PCR-confirmed SARS-CoV-2 infection or an uninfected control (not recorded which).

This clonotype was seen ten or more times. The rearrangement joins TRBV28 to TRBJ2-1; the match to TRBD1 covers 7 bases. Per the germline V gene, CDR1 is MDHEN and CDR2 is SYDVKM. The CDR3 is 13 residues long. V was pared by 1 base and J by 6 bases, with 0 bases of the junction left unmatched. The CDR3 spells CASSLSGGNEQFF. CDR3 bases: TGTGCCAGCAGTTTATCAGGGGGCAATGAGCAGTTCTTC.

There are a few counts of this clonotype. The CDR3 nucleotides read TGTGCCACCAGTGACCGATCCTGGGGACAGGGGGCCTCAGATACGCAGTATTTT. It is translated as CATSDRSWGQGASDTQYF. This rearrangement joins TRBV24-1 to TRBJ2-3, with 12 bases fitting TRBD1. CDR3 size: 18 residues. Germline CDR1 reads KGHDR; CDR2 reads SFDVKD. Germline trimming cut 4 bases from V and 4 bases from J; bases unmatched to any gene: 11.

The V gene is TRBV18, the J gene TRBJ2-7; a possible D gene is TRBD2 (5 bases). This CDR3 region has 16 residues. Between the trimmed V and J ends, which lost 4 bases and 2 bases, there was a span of 18 bases. The germline V gene has CDR1 KGHSH and CDR2 LQKENI. CDR3 in amino acids: CASSLQRPSGTYEQYF. In DNA form, the CDR3 reads TGTGCCAGCTCACTCCAAAGGCCGTCCGGGACCTACGAGCAGTACTTC.

The genes are TRBV5-4 and TRBJ1-2; possible D gene TRBD1, 5 bases. V gave up 0 bases and J gave up 7 bases, with 13 bases separating them. This CDR3 comprises 14 residues. From germline, CDR1 is SGHNT and CDR2 YYREEE (reference sequence). The CDR3 reads CASSLAGREVGYTF. The CDR3 DNA is TGTGCCAGCAGCTTGGCCGGCAGGGAGGTTGGCTACACCTTC.

The table lists this clonotype with many counts. The rearrangement uses TRBV2 and TRBJ2-5, with 7 bases matching TRBD1. The CDR3 contains 12 residues. V lost 6 bases and J lost 3; bases outside the gene matches: 1. Germline V gene data show CDR1 as SNHLY and CDR2 as FYNNEI. The CDR3 bases are TGTGCCAGCAGGGACAGGAAAGAGACCCAGTACTTC. The encoded protein is CASRDRKETQYF.

Ten or more counts support this clonotype. The J gene is TRBJ2-2, the V gene TRBV5-1, with no clear D. Germline values: CDR1 SGHRS, CDR2 YFSETQ. Trimming left V 4 bases short and J 1 base short, with 11 bases between. The CDR3 totals 15 residues. The CDR3, as DNA: TGCGCCAGCAGCCGGTCAGCGATGAACACCGGGGAGCTGTTTTTT. Translation gives CASSRSAMNTGELFF.

This clonotype has at least ten counts. The V call is TRBV10-3, the J call TRBJ2-7; the D is unclear. The germline CDR1 and CDR2 sequences are ENHRY and SYGVKD. V was clipped by 6 bases and J by 5 bases, with 20 bases between them. The CDR3 is made up of 15 amino acids. The CDR3 sequence is CAISNPTLGLNEQYF. The CDR3 DNA follows: TGTGCCATCAGCAACCCAACGCTTGGCCTAAACGAGCAGTACTTC.

This rearrangement joins TRBV7-6 to TRBJ2-7; tentative D call: TRBD1 (6 bases). Trimming stripped 5 bases from V and 2 bases from J, with 22 bases between. CDR1 SGHVS and CDR2 FNYEAQ come from the germline V gene. The CDR3 extends over 17 amino acids. The CDR3 coding sequence is TGTGCCAGCAGCAAACGCCCGACAGGAGTGAACCCCTACGAGCAGTACTTC. Protein sequence: CASSKRPTGVNPYEQYF.

This clonotype was detected only a few times. This chain uses TRBV7-2 with TRBJ1-1; no clear D. The CDR3 spans 14 residues. Trimming left V 4 bases short and J 0 bases short, with 9 bases between. Germline V lookup: CDR1 SGHTA, CDR2 FQGNSA. This CDR3 is CASSSQHLNTEAFF. The CDR3 nucleotides read TGTGCCAGCAGCTCACAGCACCTGAACACTGAAGCTTTCTTT.